This T cell receptor beta chain emerged from a study of neurological immune-mediated disorders. This clonotype was detected ten times or more. MiXCR was run by TCRdb on the 5' RACE reads, yielding one entry per CDR3 protein. Counted here are about 120,000 distinct CDR3 sequences, more than 2.5% occurring once; the ten biggest clones make up 1.3%. Sequencing was carried out using PBMCs. This sequence originates from a woman under 40 with multiple sclerosis.

The CDR3 DNA reads TGCAGTGCTAGCGAGGGCTCCCTTAACTATGGCTACACCTTC. As protein: CSASEGSLNYGYTF. V usage is TRBV20-1 and J usage is TRBJ1-2; D not certain. The CDR3 sequence is 14 residues long. The germline gives CDR1 DFQATT, CDR2 SNEGSKA (reference sequence). The V and J ends lost 3 bases and 1 base respectively, with 12 bases between them.